This note documents a single T cell receptor beta chain sequence. The antigen is unknown. The same CDR3 can be traced to other DNA sequences in this sample. Profiling relied on immunoSEQ multiplex PCR, and the TCRdb table lists in-frame clones only, not all of them. The sample has 85,000 to 130,000 clones, around 95% seen once. The data are from a study of siplizumab effects on memory and regulatory T cells. Study findings and constraints: It was never confirmed that proliferating Tregs from siplizumab cultures were suppressive. Roughly 75-95% of proliferating CD4+ or CD8+ clones lacked a naive or memory phenotype that could be assigned. Memory T cells appeared less diverse than naive cells, which seemed to contribute substantially to alloresponse.

This CDR3 region has 11 residues. Germline-derived CDR1 and CDR2 are SGHRS and YFSETQ. The ends were cut back, 2 bases at V and 2 bases at J, with 0 bases in the middle. The sample comprised Tregs sorted from blood. This receptor was identified in a human donor in good health. The rearrangement links TRBV5-1 to TRBJ2-3; D gene uncertain. CDR3 in DNA: TGCGCCAGCAGCTTCACAGATACGCAGTATTTT. Translation: CASSFTDTQYF.